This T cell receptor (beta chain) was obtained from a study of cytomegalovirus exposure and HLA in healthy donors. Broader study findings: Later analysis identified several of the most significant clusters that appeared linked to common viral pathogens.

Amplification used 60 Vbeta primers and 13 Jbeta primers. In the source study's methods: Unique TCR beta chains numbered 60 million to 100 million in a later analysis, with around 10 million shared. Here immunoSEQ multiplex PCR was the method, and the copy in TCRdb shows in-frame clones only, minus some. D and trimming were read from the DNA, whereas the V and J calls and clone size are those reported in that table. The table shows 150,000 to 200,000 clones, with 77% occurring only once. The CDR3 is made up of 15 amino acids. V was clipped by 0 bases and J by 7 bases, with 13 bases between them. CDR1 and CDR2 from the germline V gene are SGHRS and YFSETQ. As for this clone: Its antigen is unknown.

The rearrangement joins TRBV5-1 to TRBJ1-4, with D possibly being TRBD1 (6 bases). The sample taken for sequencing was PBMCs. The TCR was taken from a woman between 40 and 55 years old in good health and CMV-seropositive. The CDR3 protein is CASSLVGAGVEKLFF. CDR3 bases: TGCGCCAGCAGCTTGGTCGGGGCAGGGGTTGAAAAACTGTTTTTT.